The source of this TCR beta chain is a study of T cells in Graves' hyperthyroidism and ophthalmopathy. This clonotype was counted many times. With 6 bases removed from V and 5 bases from J, the gap between germline ends came to 26 bases. This CDR3 comprises 17 residues. Germline CDR1 is MNHEY and CDR2 is SVGEGT. TCR beta CDR3 sequences were amplified from RNA transcripts. With the HTBI primer set, the TCR CDR3 went through a first round of RT-PCR. TCRdb reprocessed the multiplex PCR reads via MiXCR and lists one record per CDR3 protein. The sample records roughly 720,000 distinct CDR3 sequences, around a sixth being singletons.

Sequencing used blood. The chain carries TRBV6-2 or TRBV6-3 and TRBJ2-7; D is perhaps TRBD2 (5 bases). The receptor was derived from a man in his forties or fifties with Graves' hyperthyroidism. CDR3 nucleotide sequence: TGTGCCAGCAGGACACGGGGTTCAAGGGATTCTTCCCACGAGCAGTACTTC. It encodes CASRTRGSRDSSHEQYF.